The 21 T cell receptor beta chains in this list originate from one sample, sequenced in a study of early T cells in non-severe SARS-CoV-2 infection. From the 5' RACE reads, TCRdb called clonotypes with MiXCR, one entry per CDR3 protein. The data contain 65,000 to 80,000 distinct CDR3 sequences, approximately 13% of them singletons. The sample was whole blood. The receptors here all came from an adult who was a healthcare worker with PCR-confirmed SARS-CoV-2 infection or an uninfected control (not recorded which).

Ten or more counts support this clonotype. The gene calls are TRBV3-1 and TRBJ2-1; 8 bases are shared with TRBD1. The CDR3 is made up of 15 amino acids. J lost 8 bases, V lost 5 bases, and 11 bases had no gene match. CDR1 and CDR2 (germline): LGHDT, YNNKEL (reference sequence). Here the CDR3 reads CASSSGRQGHYEQFF. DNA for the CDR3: TGTGCCAGCAGCTCCGGGAGACAGGGGCATTATGAGCAGTTCTTC.

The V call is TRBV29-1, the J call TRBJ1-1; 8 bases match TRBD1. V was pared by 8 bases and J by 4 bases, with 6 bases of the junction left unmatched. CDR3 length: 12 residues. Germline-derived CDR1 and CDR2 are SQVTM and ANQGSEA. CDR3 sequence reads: CSHRGYGTEAFF. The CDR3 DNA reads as TGCAGCCACAGGGGGTATGGCACTGAAGCTTTCTTT.

The CDR3 DNA sequence: TGTGCCAGCAGCCAAGCTCGGACAGGGGACAATGGCTACACCTTC. Translation gives CASSQARTGDNGYTF. This chain joins TRBV4-2 and TRBJ1-2, with 9 bases matching TRBD1. Germline V gene data show CDR1 as LGHNA and CDR2 as YNFKEQ. The ends lost 1 base at V and 6 bases at J; junction bases unmatched: 6. This CDR3 has 15 amino acids.

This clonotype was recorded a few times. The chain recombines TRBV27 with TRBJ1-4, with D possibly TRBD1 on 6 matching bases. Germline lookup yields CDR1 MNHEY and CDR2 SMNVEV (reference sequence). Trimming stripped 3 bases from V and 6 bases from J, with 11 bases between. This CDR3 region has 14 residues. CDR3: CASSFVGGYEKLFF. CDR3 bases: TGTGCCAGCAGTTTTGTGGGGGGCTATGAAAAACTGTTTTTT. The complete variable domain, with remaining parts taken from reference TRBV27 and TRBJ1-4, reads EAQVTQNPRYLITVTGKKLTVTCSQNMNHEYMSWYRQDPGLGLRQIYYSMNVEVTDKGDVPEGYKVSRKEKRNFPLILESPSPNQTSLYFCASSFVGGYEKLFFGSGTQLSVL.

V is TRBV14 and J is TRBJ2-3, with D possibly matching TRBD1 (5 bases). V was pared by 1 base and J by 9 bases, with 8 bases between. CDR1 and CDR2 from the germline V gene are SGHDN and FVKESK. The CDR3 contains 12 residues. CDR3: CASSQAGPTQYF. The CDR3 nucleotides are TGTGCCAGCAGCCAAGCAGGGCCGACGCAGTATTTT.

This chain's CDR3 is CASSQGSAGGYEQYF. The CDR3 DNA follows: TGTGCCAGCAGCCAGGGGTCCGCAGGGGGATACGAGCAGTACTTC. The V call is TRBV3-1, the J call TRBJ2-7, with 7 bases lining up with TRBD1. V gave up 3 bases and J gave up 4 bases; unmatched junction bases: 9. The germline gives CDR1 LGHDT, CDR2 YNNKEL (reference sequence). The CDR3 runs 15 residues.

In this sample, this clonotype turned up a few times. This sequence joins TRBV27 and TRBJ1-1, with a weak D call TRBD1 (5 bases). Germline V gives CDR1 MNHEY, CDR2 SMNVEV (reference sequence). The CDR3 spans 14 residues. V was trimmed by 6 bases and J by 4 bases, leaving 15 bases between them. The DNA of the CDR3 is TGTGCCAGCAGATCGGGGGTTTGGGGCACTGAAGCTTTCTTT. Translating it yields CASRSGVWGTEAFF.

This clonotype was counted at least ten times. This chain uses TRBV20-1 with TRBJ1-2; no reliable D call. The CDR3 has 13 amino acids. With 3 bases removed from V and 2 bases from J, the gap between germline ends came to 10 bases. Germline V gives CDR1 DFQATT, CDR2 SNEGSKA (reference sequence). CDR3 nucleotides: TGCAGTGCTAGTGTCTTGGCCAACTATGGCTACACCTTC. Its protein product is CSASVLANYGYTF.

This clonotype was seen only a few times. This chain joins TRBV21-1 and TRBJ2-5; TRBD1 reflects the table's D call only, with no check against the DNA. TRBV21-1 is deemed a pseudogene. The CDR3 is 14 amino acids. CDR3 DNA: TGTGCCAGCAGCACGGGACAGTTCCAAGAGACCCAGTACTTC. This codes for CASSTGQFQETQYF.

This chain's CDR3 is CSVEGSDRGTEAFF. The CDR3 coding sequence is TGCAGCGTTGAAGGTTCGGACAGGGGGACTGAAGCTTTCTTT. The chain carries TRBV29-1 and TRBJ1-1; TRBD1 agrees at 10 bases. The CDR3 contains 14 residues. V lost 1 base to trimming and J lost 5 bases; unmatched junction nucleotides: 4. Germline values: CDR1 SQVTM, CDR2 ANQGSEA.

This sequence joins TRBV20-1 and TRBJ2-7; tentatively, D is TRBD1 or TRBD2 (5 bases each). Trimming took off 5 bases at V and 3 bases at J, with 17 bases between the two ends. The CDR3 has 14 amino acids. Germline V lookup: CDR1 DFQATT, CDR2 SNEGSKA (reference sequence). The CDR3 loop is CSAASGPKVYEQYF. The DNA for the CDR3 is TGCAGTGCTGCTTCGGGACCGAAAGTCTACGAGCAGTACTTC.

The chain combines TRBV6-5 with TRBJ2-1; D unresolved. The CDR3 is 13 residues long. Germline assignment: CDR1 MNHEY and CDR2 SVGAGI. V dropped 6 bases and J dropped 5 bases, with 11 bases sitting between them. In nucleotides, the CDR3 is TGTGCCAGCAGGATTCTTATGAACAATGAGCAGTTCTTC. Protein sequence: CASRILMNNEQFF.

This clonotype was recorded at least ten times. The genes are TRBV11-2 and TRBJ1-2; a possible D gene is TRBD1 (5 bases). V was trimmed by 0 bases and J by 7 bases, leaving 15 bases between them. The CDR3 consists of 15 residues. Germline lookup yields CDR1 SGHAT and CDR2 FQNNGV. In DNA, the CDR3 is TGTGCCAGCAGCTTAGATAATGAGGCAGGGCTTGGCTACACCTTC. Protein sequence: CASSLDNEAGLGYTF.

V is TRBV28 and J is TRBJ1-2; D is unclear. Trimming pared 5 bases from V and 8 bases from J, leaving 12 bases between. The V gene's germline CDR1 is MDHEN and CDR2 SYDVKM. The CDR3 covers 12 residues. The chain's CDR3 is CASSPSVSGYTF. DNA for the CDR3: TGTGCCAGCAGTCCGTCTGTCAGCGGCTACACCTTC.

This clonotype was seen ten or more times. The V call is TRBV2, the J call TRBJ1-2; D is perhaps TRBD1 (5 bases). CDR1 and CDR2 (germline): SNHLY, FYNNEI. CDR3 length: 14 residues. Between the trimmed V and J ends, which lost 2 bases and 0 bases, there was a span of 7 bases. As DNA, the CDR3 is TGTGCCAGCAGTGAAAGACAGTCTAACTATGGCTACACCTTC. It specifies CASSERQSNYGYTF. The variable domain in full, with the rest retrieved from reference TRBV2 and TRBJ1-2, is EPEVTQTPSHQVTQMGQEVILRCVPISNHLYFYWYRQILGQKVEFLVSFYNNEISEKSEIFDDQFSVERPDGSNFTLKIRSTKLEDSAMYFCASSERQSNYGYTFGSGTRLTVV.

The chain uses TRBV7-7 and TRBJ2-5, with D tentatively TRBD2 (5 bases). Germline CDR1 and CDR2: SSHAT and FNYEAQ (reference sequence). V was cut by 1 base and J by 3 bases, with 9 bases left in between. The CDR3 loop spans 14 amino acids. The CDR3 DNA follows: TGTGCCAGCAGCTTAGGGGGAGAAAAAGAGACCCAGTACTTC. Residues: CASSLGGEKETQYF.

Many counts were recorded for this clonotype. The CDR3 DNA reads TGTGCCAGCAGCGTAGCTACGGGGGGGACTAGCAAGCAGTACTTC. Translating gives CASSVATGGTSKQYF. V usage is TRBV9 and J usage is TRBJ2-7; TRBD2 matches 9 bases. The V gene's germline CDR1 is SGDLS and CDR2 YYNGEE. Trimming took 0 bases from V and 8 from J; bases not matched to a gene: 9. The CDR3 covers 15 residues. The whole variable domain, filled in from reference TRBV9 and TRBJ2-7, reads DSGVTQTPKHLITATGQRVTLRCSPRSGDLSVYWYQQSLDQGLQFLIQYYNGEERAKGNILERFSAQQFPDLHSELNLSSLELGDSALYFCASSVATGGTSKQYFGPGTRLTVT.

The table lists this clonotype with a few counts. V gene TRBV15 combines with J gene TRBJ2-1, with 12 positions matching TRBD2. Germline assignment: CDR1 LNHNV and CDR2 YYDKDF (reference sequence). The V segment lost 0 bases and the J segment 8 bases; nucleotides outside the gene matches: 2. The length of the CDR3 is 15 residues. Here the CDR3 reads CATSRDLAGGDEQFF. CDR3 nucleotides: TGTGCCACCAGCAGAGATCTAGCGGGAGGGGATGAGCAGTTCTTC. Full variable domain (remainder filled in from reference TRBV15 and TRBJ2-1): DAMVIQNPRYQVTQFGKPVTLSCSQTLNHNVMYWYQQKSSQAPKLLFHYYDKDFNNEADTPDNFQSRRPNTSFCFLDIRSPGLGDTAMYLCATSRDLAGGDEQFFGPGTRLTVL.

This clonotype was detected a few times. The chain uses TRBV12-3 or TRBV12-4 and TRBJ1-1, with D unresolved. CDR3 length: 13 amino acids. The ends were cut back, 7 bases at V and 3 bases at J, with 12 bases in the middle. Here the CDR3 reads CASTGGRYTEAFF. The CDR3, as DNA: TGTGCCAGCACCGGCGGACGGTACACTGAAGCTTTCTTT.

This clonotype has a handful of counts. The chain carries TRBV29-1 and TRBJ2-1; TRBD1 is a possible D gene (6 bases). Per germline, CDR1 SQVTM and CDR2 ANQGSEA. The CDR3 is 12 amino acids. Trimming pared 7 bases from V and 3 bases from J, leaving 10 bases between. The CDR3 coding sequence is TGCAGCGCCCGGACAGACTACAATGAGCAGTTCTTC. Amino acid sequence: CSARTDYNEQFF.

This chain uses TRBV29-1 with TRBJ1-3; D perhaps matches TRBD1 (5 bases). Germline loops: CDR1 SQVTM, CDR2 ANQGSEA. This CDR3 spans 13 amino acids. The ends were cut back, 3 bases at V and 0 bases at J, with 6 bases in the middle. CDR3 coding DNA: TGCAGCGTTGACGACAGCTCTGGAAACACCATATATTTT. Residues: CSVDDSSGNTIYF. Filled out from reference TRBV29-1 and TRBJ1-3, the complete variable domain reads SAVISQKPSRDICQRGTSLTIQCQVDSQVTMMFWYRQQPGQSLTLIATANQGSEATYESGFVIDKFPISRPNLTFSTLTVSNMSPEDSSIYLCSVDDSSGNTIYFGEGSWLTVV.